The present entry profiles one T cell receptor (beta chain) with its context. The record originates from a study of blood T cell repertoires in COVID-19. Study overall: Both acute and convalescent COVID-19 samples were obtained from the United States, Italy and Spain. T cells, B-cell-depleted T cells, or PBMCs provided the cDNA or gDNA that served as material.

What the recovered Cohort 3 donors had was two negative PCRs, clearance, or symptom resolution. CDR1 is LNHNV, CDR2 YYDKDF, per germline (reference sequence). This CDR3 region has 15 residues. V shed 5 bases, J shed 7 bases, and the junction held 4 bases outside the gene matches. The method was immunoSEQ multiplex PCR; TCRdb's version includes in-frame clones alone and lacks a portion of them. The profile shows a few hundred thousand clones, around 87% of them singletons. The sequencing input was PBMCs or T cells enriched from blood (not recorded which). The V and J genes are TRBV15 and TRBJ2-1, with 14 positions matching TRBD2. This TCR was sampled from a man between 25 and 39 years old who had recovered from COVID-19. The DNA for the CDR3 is TGTGCCACCAGCTCCGGACTAGCGGGGGGAAATGAGCAGTTCTTC. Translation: CATSSGLAGGNEQFF.